The present T cell receptor (beta chain) was sequenced within a study of blood T cell repertoires in COVID-19 (dated by TCRdb to 2020 to 2022). Study-level background: The collaborator samples originated in the United States, Italy and Spain and spanned the acute and convalescent phases of COVID-19. The prospective study material was composed of cDNA or gDNA derived from T cells, B-cell-depleted T cells, or PBMCs. Subjects who had been exposed to COVID-19, were actively infected with it, or had recovered from it provided the deeply sampled blood TCRbeta repertoires that made up the dataset. A de-identified subject ID, COVID-19 status, age in years and sex were almost always included in the sample metadata. HLA class I and class II types, where available, came from metadata supplied by the sample provider rather than from assay-based typing. The samples were drawn from the first 160 participants of the ongoing ImmuneRACE study and from 1,254 subjects provided by 6 global collaborators. The repertoires were released in a freely available public database intended as a resource for research on the immune response to SARS-CoV-2.

Each collaborating institution followed its own protocols to collect whole blood in K2EDTA tubes. For TCRbeta analysis, collaborator samples were shipped as frozen whole blood, as isolated PBMCs, or as DNA extracted from either sample type. The CDR3 has 15 amino acids, counting the end cysteine and phenylalanine. Here the CDR3 DNA is all that survives: 45 bases in frame from base 1. The CDR1 and CDR2 encoded by the germline V gene are KGHSH and LQKENI. For this chain, trimming is 4 bases at the V end and 5 bases at the J end, and the number of junction bases without a gene match is 7. What the study reported, not specific to this receptor: Clinical and demographic metadata were provided uncurated, with the amount varying by source and participant.

Points on this clone: Its cognate antigen has yet to be identified. The input lacks base qualities; no much larger clone sits a single base away.

TCRbeta CDR3 regions were amplified from genomic DNA by means of the immunoSEQ Assay, a bias-controlled multiplex PCR. On the study's bioinformatics: Within the assay, amplification of reference gene primers was used to estimate how many nucleated cells each sample contained. To quantify the absolute abundance of each unique TCRbeta CDR3 rearrangement, sequence reads were collapsed and filtered. Productive Simpson clonality was computed per sample as the square root of Simpson's diversity index over productive rearrangements. TCRdb holds this immuneACCESS table with in-frame rearrangements only. Some clones are missing; in checked studies, unresolved V genes explain under half, and the rest has no known cause. For V, J and clone size, that table is used; D and trimming come from the DNA. Counted in this sample were some 97,000 clones; approximately 90% of them appeared once. Of the sample, 1.7% falls within the top ten clones.

The rearranged chain carries TRBV18 and TRBJ2-3; 9 bases in the junction line up with TRBD1. This TCR derives from a man between 60 and 70 years old with acute or convalescent COVID-19. Sequencing was carried out using peripheral blood. The CDR3 is CASSRRDREKDTQYF. The nucleotide sequence reads as follows: TGTGCCAGCTCACGCCGGGACAGGGAGAAAGATACGCAGTATTTT.